Sequencing of this T cell receptor (beta chain) was carried out in a study of cytomegalovirus exposure and HLA in healthy donors. Comments on this clone: Its antigen is currently unknown.

Primers: 60 Vbeta forward and 13 Jbeta reverse. Sequencing was performed with immunoSEQ multiplex PCR; in TCRdb, only in-frame clones are kept and a portion is missing. The sample consists of over 110,000 clones, 78% of them appearing once. Study-wide results and limits: Reports credit the classifier with highly specific, highly sensitive diagnosis of cytomegalovirus status. Presence/absence analyses treated sequencing depth as roughly uniform across donors. Some V segments could not be told apart, so they were left out, TRBV6-2 and TRBV6-3 among them. According to a later analysis, most TCR beta chains associated with CMV appeared HLA-restricted.

The CDR3 has 16 residues. With 5 bases clipped from V and 3 bases from J, the junction kept 0 bases outside the gene matches. The germline V gene encodes CDR1 LNHDA and CDR2 SQIVND (reference sequence). The sequencing input was PBMCs. This TCR came from a woman between 40 and 55 years old in good health and CMV-seropositive. The V and J genes are TRBV19 and TRBJ2-6; 14 bases are shared with TRBD2. The CDR3: CASSGTSGSGANVLTF. In DNA form, the CDR3 reads TGTGCCAGTAGTGGGACTAGCGGGAGTGGGGCCAACGTCCTGACTTTC.